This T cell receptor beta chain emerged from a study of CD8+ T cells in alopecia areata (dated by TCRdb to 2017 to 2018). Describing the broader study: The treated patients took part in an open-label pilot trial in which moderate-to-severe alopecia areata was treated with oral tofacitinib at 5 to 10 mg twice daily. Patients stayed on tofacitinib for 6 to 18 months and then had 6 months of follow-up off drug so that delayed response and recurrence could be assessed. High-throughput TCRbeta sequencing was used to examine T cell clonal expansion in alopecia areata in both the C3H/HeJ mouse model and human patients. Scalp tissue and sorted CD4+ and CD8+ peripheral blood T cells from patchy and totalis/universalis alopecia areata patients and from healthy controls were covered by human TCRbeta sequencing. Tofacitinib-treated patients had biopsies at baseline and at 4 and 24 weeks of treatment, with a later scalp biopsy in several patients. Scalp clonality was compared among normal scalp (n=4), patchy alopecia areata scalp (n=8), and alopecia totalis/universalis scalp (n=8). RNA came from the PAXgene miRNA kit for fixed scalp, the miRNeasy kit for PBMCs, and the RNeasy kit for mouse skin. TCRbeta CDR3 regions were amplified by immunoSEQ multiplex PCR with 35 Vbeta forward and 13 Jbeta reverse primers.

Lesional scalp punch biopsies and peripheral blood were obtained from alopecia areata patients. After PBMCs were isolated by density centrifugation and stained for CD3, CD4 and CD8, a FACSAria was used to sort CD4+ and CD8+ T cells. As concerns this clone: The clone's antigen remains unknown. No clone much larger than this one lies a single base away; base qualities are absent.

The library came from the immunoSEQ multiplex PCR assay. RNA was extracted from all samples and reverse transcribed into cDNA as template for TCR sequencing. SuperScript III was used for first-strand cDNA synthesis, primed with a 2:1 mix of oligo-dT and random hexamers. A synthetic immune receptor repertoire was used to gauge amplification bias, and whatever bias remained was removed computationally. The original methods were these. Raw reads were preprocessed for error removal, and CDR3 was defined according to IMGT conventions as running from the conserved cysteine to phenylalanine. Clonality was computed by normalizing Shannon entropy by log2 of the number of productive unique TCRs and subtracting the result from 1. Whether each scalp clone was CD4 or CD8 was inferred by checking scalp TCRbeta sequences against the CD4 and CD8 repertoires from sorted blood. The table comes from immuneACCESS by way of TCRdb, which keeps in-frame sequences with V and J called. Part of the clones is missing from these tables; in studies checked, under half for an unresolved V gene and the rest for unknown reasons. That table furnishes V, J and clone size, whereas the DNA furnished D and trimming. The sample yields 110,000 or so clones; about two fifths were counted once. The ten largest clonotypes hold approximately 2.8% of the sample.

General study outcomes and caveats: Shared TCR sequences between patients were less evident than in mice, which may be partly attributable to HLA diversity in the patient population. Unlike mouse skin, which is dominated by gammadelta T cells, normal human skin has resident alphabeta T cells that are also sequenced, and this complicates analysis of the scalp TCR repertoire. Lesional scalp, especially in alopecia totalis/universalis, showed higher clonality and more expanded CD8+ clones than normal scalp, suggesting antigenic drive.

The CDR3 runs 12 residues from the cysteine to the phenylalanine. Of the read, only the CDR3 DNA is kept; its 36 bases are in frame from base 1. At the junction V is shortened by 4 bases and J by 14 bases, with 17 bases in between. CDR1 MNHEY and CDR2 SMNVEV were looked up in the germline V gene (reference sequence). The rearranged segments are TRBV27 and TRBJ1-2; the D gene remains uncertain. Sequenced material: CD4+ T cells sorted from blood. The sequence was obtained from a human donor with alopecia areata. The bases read TGTGCCAGCAGTTCCCGACCGTCTTCGTGGACCTTC. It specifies CASSSRPSSWTF.